Detailed here is one T cell receptor (beta chain). This CDR3 spans 16 amino acids. Unmatched junction bases numbered 11, after V lost 4 bases and J lost 4 bases. The V gene's germline CDR1 is SGHNT and CDR2 YYREEE (reference sequence). Methods used by the authors: From reference gene primer amplification, estimates of nucleated cell counts were derived. The assay was immunoSEQ multiplex PCR, and TCRdb's table has in-frame clones only and misses some. Clone size and V and J calls were adopted from that table, with D and trimming inferred from the DNA. Here the sample spans around 200,000 clones, approximately 90% being singletons. This sample was included in a study of blood T cell repertoires in COVID-19. Study information: Samples representing acute and convalescent COVID-19 were sourced from the United States, Italy and Spain. PBMCs, B-cell-depleted T cells, or T cells provided the cDNA or gDNA that made up the material.

This chain joins TRBV5-4 and TRBJ1-1; TRBD1 aligns across 9 bases. The specimen was peripheral blood. The clonotype originates from a man between 18 and 29 years old with active or convalescent COVID-19. In nucleotides, the CDR3 is TGTGCCAGCAGCCACCCGGACAGGGGCCTCTTCACTGAAGCTTTCTTT. It translates to CASSHPDRGLFTEAFF.